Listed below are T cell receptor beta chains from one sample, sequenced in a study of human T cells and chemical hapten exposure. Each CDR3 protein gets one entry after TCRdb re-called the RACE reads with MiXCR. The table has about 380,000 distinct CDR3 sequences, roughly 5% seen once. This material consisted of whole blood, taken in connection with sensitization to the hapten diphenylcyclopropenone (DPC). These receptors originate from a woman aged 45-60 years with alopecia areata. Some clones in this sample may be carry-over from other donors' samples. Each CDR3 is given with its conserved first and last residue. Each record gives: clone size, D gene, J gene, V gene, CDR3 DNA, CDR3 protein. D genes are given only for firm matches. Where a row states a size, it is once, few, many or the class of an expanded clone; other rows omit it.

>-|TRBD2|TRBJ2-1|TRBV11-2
TGTGCCAGCAGCTTAAGATCTTCTCGACTAGCGGGGATAATGATCTTC
CASSLRSSRLAGIMIF
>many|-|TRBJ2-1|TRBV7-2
TGTGCCAGCAGCTTAATTAAGCACGAGCAGTTCTTC
CASSLIKHEQFF
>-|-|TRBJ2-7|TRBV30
TGTGCCTGGAGTGTATCTAACGAGCAGTACTTC
CAWSVSNEQYF
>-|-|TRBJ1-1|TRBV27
TGTGCCAGTGGGGGGGTGAACACTGAAGCTTTCTTT
CASGGVNTEAFF
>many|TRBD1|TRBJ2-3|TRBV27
TGTGCCAGCAAAGGGACAGGGAGCACAGATACGCAGTATTTT
CASKGTGSTDTQYF
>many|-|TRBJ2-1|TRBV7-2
TGTGCCAGCAGCTTAAAATCGGGAAACAATGAGCAGTTCTTC
CASSLKSGNNEQFF
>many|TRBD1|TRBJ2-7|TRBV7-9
TGTGCCAGCAGCTCAGACAGGGGGACCTACGAGCAGTACTTC
CASSSDRGTYEQYF
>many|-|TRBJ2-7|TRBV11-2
TGTGCCAGCAGCTCCCCCCCGGGGGGCGCCGAGCAGTACTTC
CASSSPPGGAEQYF
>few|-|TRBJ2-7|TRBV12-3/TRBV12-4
TGTGCCAGCAGTTTCGGCAGTACCTACGAGCAGTACTTC
CASSFGSTYEQYF
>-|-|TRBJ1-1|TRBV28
TGTGCCAGCAGTCCGTCCGGGGTCACTGAAGCTTTCTTT
CASSPSGVTEAFF
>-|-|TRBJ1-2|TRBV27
TGTGCCAGCAGTTATAATGCCAACTATGGCTACACCTTC
CASSYNANYGYTF
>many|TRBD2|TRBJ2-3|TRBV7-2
TGTGCCAGCAGCCCGCAGCGGGGAGATACGCAGTATTTT
CASSPQRGDTQYF
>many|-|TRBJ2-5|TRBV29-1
TGCAGCGTTGAGTTGCCGGGTAGGATACAAGAGACCCAGTACTTC
CSVELPGRIQETQYF
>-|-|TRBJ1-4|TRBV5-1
TGCGCCAGCAGCTTAGGACAGTCCTATGAAAAACTGTTTTTT
CASSLGQSYEKLFF